The source of this TCR beta chain is a study of blood T cells in healthy people across ages (dated by TCRdb to about 2015). For the study in its entirety: Template switching captured roughly one uniquely barcoded TCR beta cDNA molecule per two T cells in model experiments. The study analyzed two additional independent replicas of 1 million unique cDNA reads from the same blood draw for two donors, one aged 18 to 29 and one aged 80 or older. The donors were split into four age groups: young (average about 15 years), middle-aged (over 35), aged (62) and long-lived (roughly 88). To avoid experimental bias, donors of different ages were spread randomly across the sequencing lanes. The study measured age-related changes in TCR beta repertoire diversity using deep sequencing normalized with unique cDNA molecular identifiers.

The library was made by 5' RACE. Sequencing relied on an Illumina HiSeq 2500. A second 7 to 11 cycle PCR used a sample-barcoded 5' primer and a J-beta primer mix. Each TCR beta cDNA molecule received a unique molecular identifier from a template-switch 5' adaptor carrying 12 random nucleotides. Each sample yielded at least 3 million CDR3-containing paired-end reads. All of the RNA was converted into first-strand cDNA using the Mint cDNA synthesis kit, with a TRBC-specific oligonucleotide serving as the primer. After uracil-DNA glycosylase treatment, a first 18-cycle PCR used universal primers M1SS and BC2_uni_R on all cDNA. Under the source paper's analysis protocol: Normalization of each sample was performed by random selection of 1 million high-quality reads, each carrying a distinct molecular identifier. Reads sharing molecular identifiers were discarded rather than binned into consensus sequences. MiTCR, with a Q25 quality threshold and the strictest error-elimination algorithm, was used for CDR3 identification, clonotype clustering and error correction. A nonparametric unseen species model with Euler transformation was used to estimate lower-bound total TCR beta diversity. TCRdb trimmed the raw reads at Q25, called clones with MiXCR and kept productive beta chains. Identical CDR3 proteins give one entry, which carries the most common genes and DNA. The V and J calls, along with clone size, are taken from TCRdb and not from the paper's own processing. The sample has roughly 1.6 million distinct CDR3 sequences on record, 30% to 40% of them singletons. Together, the top ten hold roughly 12% of the sample.

Donors were a few dozen systemically healthy Caucasian individuals from Russia aged 6 to 90 years. Each donor gave approximately 9.4 milliliters of peripheral blood, drawn into EDTA-treated Vacutainer tubes. Ficoll-Paque density-gradient centrifugation was used to isolate PBMCs, with at least 6.5 million per sample. Total RNA, at least 6 micrograms per sample, was extracted from PBMCs with Trizol reagent. Naive CD45RAhigh/CD27high T cell percentages were measured by flow cytometry on a PBMC aliquot from every donor. CDR1 and CDR2, looked up from the germline V gene, are SNHLY and FYNNEI. Counted from cysteine to phenylalanine, this CDR3 has 15 amino acids. Only CDR3 DNA remains: 45 bases, in frame from the first base. Trimming removed 6 bases from V and 0 bases from J, leaving 15 bases between the germline ends. Points on this clonotype: There is no known antigen for this receptor. Base quality data are lacking; no much larger clone is found one base away.

The investigation overall reported the following: There was a strong correlation between observed TCR beta diversity and the percentage of naive T cells measured by flow cytometry. Compared with the aged group, the long-lived group had more naive CD4+ T cells, fewer expanded clones and increased TCR diversity, suggesting age selection. Donor CMV infection status was unknown, potentially confounding age-related changes in expanded clonotypes. Conclusive comparison of naive and antigen-experienced compartments was prevented by the profiling of bulk unsorted PBMCs. Estimates of total diversity from one million sequenced T cells were regarded as lower bounds and underestimates. Observed TCR beta diversity per million T cells fell roughly linearly with age, and a significant reduction was already apparent by age around 44.

This clonotype originated in a woman aged 25 to 39 in good health. The specimen was blood. The rearrangement joined TRBV2 to TRBJ2-7; the D assignment is uncertain and may be TRBD1 or TRBD2, with 5 bases supporting each. The CDR3 reads CASRGIVGDSYEQYF. The DNA reads as follows: TGTGCCAGCAGGGGGATAGTGGGGGACTCCTACGAGCAGTACTTC.